A selection of T cell receptor beta chains follows, all from one sample in a study of Ad26.COV2.S vaccination and SARS-CoV-2 variants. Produced via immunoSEQ multiplex PCR; TCRdb's table is partial and in-frame only. The table includes around 450,000 clones, roughly 89% detected once. The sequenced sample was peripheral blood, obtained in a trial of Ad26.COV2.S vaccine versus placebo. Receptors originate from a person between 18 and 60 years old who received the Ad26.COV2.S COVID-19 vaccine or a placebo. CDR3s include the opening cysteine and the closing phenylalanine or tryptophan. D genes are given only for firm matches. Clone size is shown for a subset of rows, as once, few, many or a class of expanded clone.

cdr3_nt | cdr3_aa | j_call | clone_size | v_call | d_call
TGTGCCAGCAGCTTAGCCCCGACGAACTATGGCTACACCTTC | CASSLAPTNYGYTF | TRBJ1-2 | few | TRBV11-2 | .
TGTGCCAGCAGCTTGGTGCGGGGGCCCCCAGATACGCAGTATTTT | CASSLVRGPPDTQYF | TRBJ2-3 | . | TRBV5-4 | .
TGTGCCAGCAGCCCCACCGGGCTAGCGGGGTCCGGGGAGCTGTTTTTT | CASSPTGLAGSGELFF | TRBJ2-2 | . | TRBV6-6 | TRBD2
TGTGCCAGTAGTAGGGACGGGGAAGAGACCCAGTACTTC | CASSRDGEETQYF | TRBJ2-5 | . | TRBV19 | .
TGCAGCACCAAACGGGGGACAGGGGGAACAGATACGCAGTATTTT | CSTKRGTGGTDTQYF | TRBJ2-3 | . | TRBV29-1 | TRBD1
TGTGCCAGCTCACCCGGACAGGGAGAGACCCAGTACTTC | CASSPGQGETQYF | TRBJ2-5 | . | TRBV18 | TRBD1
TGTGCCATCAGTGAGTTCTCAGCCGGGGAGCTGTTTTTT | CAISEFSAGELFF | TRBJ2-2 | . | TRBV10-3 | .
TGTGCCAGCAGTTCTGGCAGCAACACAGATACGCAGTATTTT | CASSSGSNTDTQYF | TRBJ2-3 | . | TRBV27 | .
TGCAGCGTTAAGGGACAGTATATCGATGAGCAGTTCTTC | CSVKGQYIDEQFF | TRBJ2-1 | . | TRBV29-1 | TRBD1
TGTGCCAGCAGCTTAGGCCACTCCTACGAGCAGTACTTC | CASSLGHSYEQYF | TRBJ2-7 | . | TRBV11-3 | .
TGTGCCAGTCAAAAGACAAAATCCGGGGGCAATCAGCCCCAGCATTTT | CASQKTKSGGNQPQHF | TRBJ1-5 | . | TRBV19 | .
TGTGCCAGCAGCCATAGGAACGGAAACACCATATATTTT | CASSHRNGNTIYF | TRBJ1-3 | once | TRBV3-1/TRBV3-2 | .
TGTGCCATCAGTGAGTCGGGGGGGCGCCGAGGAACCGGGGAGCTGTTTTTT | CAISESGGRRGTGELFF | TRBJ2-2 | once | TRBV10-3 | .
TGTGCCAGCAGCCTGGCTGGCGGCGAGCAGTTCTTC | CASSLAGGEQFF | TRBJ2-1 | . | TRBV28 | .
TGTGCCAGCAATAATTGGGTAGCCGGGGAGCTGTTTTTT | CASNNWVAGELFF | TRBJ2-2 | . | TRBV6-5 | .
TGTGCCAGCAGCTTGGTCGGGACAGGGGAAGAGACCCAGTACTTC | CASSLVGTGEETQYF | TRBJ2-5 | once | TRBV5-4 | TRBD1
TGTGCCAGCACCCGGACAGGGGAAGTCTATGGCTACACCTTC | CASTRTGEVYGYTF | TRBJ1-2 | . | TRBV2 | TRBD1
TGTGCCAGCACTCTAACATTGGGGGGCTTCTATGGCTACACCTTC | CASTLTLGGFYGYTF | TRBJ1-2 | . | TRBV27 | .
TGTGCCAGCAGCCCGAGACACACCGGGGAGCTGTTTTTT | CASSPRHTGELFF | TRBJ2-2 | . | TRBV11-3 | .
TGTGCCAGCAGAAAGTCGGCGGGGGGGCACGAGCAGTACTTC | CASRKSAGGHEQYF | TRBJ2-7 | . | TRBV7-2 | TRBD2
TGCGCCAGCAGCTCTATTGGGACCTCGGGAGAGACCCAGTACTTC | CASSSIGTSGETQYF | TRBJ2-5 | . | TRBV5-1 | .
TGTGCCACCAGCAGTGACAGGGTTCATGAGCAGTTCTTC | CATSSDRVHEQFF | TRBJ2-1 | . | TRBV15 | TRBD1
TGTGCCAGCAGCCAAGAGGTCAGGGACTATGGCTACACCTTC | CASSQEVRDYGYTF | TRBJ1-2 | . | TRBV4-2 | .
TGTGCCAGCAGCTTGTCTAGCGGGGAACACACAGATACGCAGTATTTT | CASSLSSGEHTDTQYF | TRBJ2-3 | . | TRBV7-3 | TRBD2
TGTGCCAGCTCACCGTTATTAAGTCCGACCGGGGAGCTGTTTTTT | CASSPLLSPTGELFF | TRBJ2-2 | . | TRBV18 | .
TGCGCCAGCAGCCAAGGGACACCAATCTATGGCTACACCTTC | CASSQGTPIYGYTF | TRBJ1-2 | . | TRBV4-3 | .
TGTGCCAGCAGAGAAACCGGGACAGGGGCTCCCTATGGCTACACCTTC | CASRETGTGAPYGYTF | TRBJ1-2 | . | TRBV9 | TRBD1
TGCGCCACGGGGGATTCCACGACTCTCTATGGCTACACCTTC | CATGDSTTLYGYTF | TRBJ1-2 | . | TRBV10-3 | .
TGCGCCAGCAGCTCTTTGGCGGAGAGCACAGATACGCAGTATTTT | CASSSLAESTDTQYF | TRBJ2-3 | . | TRBV5-1 | .
TGTGCCAGCAGCACCGGGACAGAACTACTGAACGTCCTGACTTTC | CASSTGTELLNVLTF | TRBJ2-6 | . | TRBV5-4 | TRBD1
TGTGCCAGCAGTTTCTTGGACAGAATGAACACTGAAGCTTTCTTT | CASSFLDRMNTEAFF | TRBJ1-1 | . | TRBV27 | .
TGTGCTAGTGGTTTGGTACTCCGAGGGAGGGGTTCCTACAATGAGCAGTTCTTC | CASGLVLRGRGSYNEQFF | TRBJ2-1 | . | TRBV12-5 | TRBD2
TGTGCCAGCAGCTTCACAGGGAGAGCTTTCTTT | CASSFTGRAFF | TRBJ1-1 | . | TRBV7-9 | .
TGTGCCATCAGCCCATTGACTAGGCGGGGTGTGAATGAGCAGTTCTTC | CAISPLTRRGVNEQFF | TRBJ2-1 | . | TRBV10-3 | .
TGTGCCAGCAGTGAAACCCCTTGGGACAGCTCGGGTAGCTACACCTTC | CASSETPWDSSGSYTF | TRBJ1-2 | . | TRBV6-1 | TRBD1
TGTGCCAGCAGCCAAGATCAAGATCGGGAGACCCAGTACTTC | CASSQDQDRETQYF | TRBJ2-5 | . | TRBV4-2 | .
TGTGCCAGCAGTGAATGGGTGACTAGCACAGATACGCAGTATTTT | CASSEWVTSTDTQYF | TRBJ2-3 | . | TRBV25-1 | .
TGTGCCAGCAGCGTTGGACTTAGCTCCTACGAGCAGTACTTC | CASSVGLSSYEQYF | TRBJ2-7 | few | TRBV9 | .
TGCGCCAGCAGCCAAACTAGCGGGATCCGATCCGATGAGCAGTTCTTC | CASSQTSGIRSDEQFF | TRBJ2-1 | . | TRBV4-1 | TRBD2
TGTGCCATCAGCTGGACAGGGGGCAACGGTGTCAATCAGCCCCAGCATTTT | CAISWTGGNGVNQPQHF | TRBJ1-5 | . | TRBV10-3 | TRBD1
TGTGCCAGCAGTGCATCGGGTCAAGAGACCCAGTACTTC | CASSASGQETQYF | TRBJ2-5 | . | TRBV2 | .
TGTGCCAGCAGCGTAGGACAGCAAGAGACCCAGTACTTC | CASSVGQQETQYF | TRBJ2-5 | . | TRBV9 | .
TGTGCCAGCAGAAGACAGAGACCTACTGAAGCTTTCTTT | CASRRQRPTEAFF | TRBJ1-1 | . | TRBV6-5 | .
TGCGCCAGCGCACTCCGGACTGCCGACACAGATACGCAGTATTTT | CASALRTADTDTQYF | TRBJ2-3 | . | TRBV5-1 | .
TGCGCCAGCAGTCGGGACCGCAGGAGAGAGACCCAGTACTTC | CASSRDRRRETQYF | TRBJ2-5 | . | TRBV5-1 | .
TGTGCCACCAGCAGAGCAGGGTACGCCGGGGAGCTGTTTTTT | CATSRAGYAGELFF | TRBJ2-2 | . | TRBV15 | .
TGTGCCAGCAGCACCCATTGGGCAGTCACTGAAGCTTTCTTT | CASSTHWAVTEAFF | TRBJ1-1 | . | TRBV7-2 | .
TGTGCCAGCAGCCAAGACATCTCCTACGAGCAGTACTTC | CASSQDISYEQYF | TRBJ2-7 | . | TRBV28 | .
TGTGCCAGCAGCCCCGCCGGGACAGGGGGCAACACTGAAGCTTTCTTT | CASSPAGTGGNTEAFF | TRBJ1-1 | . | TRBV14 | TRBD1
TGTGCCAGCAGCTTAGCACTTTGGCGGGAGGGCGCCAATGAGCAGTTCTTC | CASSLALWREGANEQFF | TRBJ2-1 | . | TRBV7-2 | TRBD2
TGTGCCAGTAGTATGTGGACAACACTGACGAACACTGAAGCTTTCTTT | CASSMWTTLTNTEAFF | TRBJ1-1 | . | TRBV19 | .
TGCGCCAGCAGCACGCGCTATAACAGGGAACCGAACACTGAAGCTTTCTTT | CASSTRYNREPNTEAFF | TRBJ1-1 | . | TRBV4-1 | .
TGTGCCAGCAGTCACAGGGTATTCCAGCCCCAGCATTTT | CASSHRVFQPQHF | TRBJ1-5 | . | TRBV6-2/TRBV6-3 | .
TGTGCCAGCAGTCTCAGTCGGACAGCTCGAACTAATGAAAAACTGTTTTTT | CASSLSRTARTNEKLFF | TRBJ1-4 | . | TRBV27 | .
TGTGCCAGCAACCAACGGGGCCAGGATTCACCCCTCCACTTT | CASNQRGQDSPLHF | TRBJ1-6 | . | TRBV9 | .